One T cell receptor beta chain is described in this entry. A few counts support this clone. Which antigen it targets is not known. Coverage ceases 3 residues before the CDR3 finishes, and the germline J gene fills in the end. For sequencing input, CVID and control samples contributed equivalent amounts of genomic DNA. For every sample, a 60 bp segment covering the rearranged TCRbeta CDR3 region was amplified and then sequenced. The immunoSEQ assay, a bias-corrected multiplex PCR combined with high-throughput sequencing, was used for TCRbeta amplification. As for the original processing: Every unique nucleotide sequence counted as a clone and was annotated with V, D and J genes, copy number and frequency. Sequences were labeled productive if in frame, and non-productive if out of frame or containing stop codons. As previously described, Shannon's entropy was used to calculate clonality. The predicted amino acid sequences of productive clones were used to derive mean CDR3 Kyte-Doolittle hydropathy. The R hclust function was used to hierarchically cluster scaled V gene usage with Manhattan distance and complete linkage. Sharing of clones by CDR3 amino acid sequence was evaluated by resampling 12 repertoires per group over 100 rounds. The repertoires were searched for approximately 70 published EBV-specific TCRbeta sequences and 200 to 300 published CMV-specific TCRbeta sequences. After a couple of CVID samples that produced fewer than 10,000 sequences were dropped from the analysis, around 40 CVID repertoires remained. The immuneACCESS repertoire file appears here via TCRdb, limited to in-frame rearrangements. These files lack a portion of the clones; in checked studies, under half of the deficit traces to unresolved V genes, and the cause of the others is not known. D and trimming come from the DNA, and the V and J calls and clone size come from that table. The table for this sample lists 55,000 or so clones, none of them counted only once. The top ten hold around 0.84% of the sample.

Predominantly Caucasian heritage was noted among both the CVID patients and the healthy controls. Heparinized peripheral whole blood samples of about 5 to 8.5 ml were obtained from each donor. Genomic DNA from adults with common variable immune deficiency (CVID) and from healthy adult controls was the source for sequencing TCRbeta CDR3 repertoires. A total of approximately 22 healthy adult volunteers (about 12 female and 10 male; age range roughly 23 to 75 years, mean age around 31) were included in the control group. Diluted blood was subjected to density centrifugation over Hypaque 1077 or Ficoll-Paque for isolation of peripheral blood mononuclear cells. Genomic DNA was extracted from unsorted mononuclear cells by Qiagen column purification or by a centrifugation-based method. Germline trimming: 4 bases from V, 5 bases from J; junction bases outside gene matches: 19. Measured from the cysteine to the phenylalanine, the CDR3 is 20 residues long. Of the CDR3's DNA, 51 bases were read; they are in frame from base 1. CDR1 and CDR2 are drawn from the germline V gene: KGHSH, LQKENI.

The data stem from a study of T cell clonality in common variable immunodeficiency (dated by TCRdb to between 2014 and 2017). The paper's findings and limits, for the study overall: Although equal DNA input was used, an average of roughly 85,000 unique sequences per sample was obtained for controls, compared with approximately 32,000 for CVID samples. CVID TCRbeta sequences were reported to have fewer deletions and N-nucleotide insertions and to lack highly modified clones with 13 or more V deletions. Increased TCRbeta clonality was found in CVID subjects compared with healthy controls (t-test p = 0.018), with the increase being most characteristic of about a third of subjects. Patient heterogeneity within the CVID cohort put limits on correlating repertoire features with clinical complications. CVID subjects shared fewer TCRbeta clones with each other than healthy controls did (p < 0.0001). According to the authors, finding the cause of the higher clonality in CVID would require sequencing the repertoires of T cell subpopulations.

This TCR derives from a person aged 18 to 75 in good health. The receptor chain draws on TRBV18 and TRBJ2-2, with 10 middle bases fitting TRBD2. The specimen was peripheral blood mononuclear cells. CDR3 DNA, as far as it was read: TGTGCCAGCTCACTCAGTACCGGTACCGGGACTAGCGCCACGACCGGGGAG. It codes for CASSLSTGTGTSATTGE. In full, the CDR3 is CASSLSTGTGTSATTGELFF. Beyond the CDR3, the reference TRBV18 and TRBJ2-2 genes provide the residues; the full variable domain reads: NAGVMQNPRHLVRRRGQEARLRCSPMKGHSHVYWYRQLPEEGLKFMVYLQKENIIDESGMPKERFSAEFPKEGPSILRIQQVVRGDSAAYFCASSLSTGTGTSATTGELFFGEGSRLTVL.